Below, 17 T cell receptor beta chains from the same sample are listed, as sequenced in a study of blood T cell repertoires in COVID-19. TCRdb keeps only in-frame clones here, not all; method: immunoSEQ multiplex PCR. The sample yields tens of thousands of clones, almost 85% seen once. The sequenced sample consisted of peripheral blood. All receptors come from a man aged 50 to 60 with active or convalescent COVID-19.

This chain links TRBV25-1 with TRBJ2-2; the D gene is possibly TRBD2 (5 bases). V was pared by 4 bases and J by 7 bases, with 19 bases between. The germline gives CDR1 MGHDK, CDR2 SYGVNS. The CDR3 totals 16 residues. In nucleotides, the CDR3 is TGTGCCAGCAGTGGACCTTCTAGCTCCTGGGGCGGGGAGCTGTTTTTT. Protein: CASSGPSSSWGGELFF. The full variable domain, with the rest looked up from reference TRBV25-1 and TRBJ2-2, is EADIYQTPRYLVIGTGKKITLECSQTMGHDKMYWYQQDPGMELHLIHYSYGVNSTEKGDLSSESTVSRIRTEHFPLTLESARPSHTSQYLCASSGPSSSWGGELFFGEGSRLTVL.

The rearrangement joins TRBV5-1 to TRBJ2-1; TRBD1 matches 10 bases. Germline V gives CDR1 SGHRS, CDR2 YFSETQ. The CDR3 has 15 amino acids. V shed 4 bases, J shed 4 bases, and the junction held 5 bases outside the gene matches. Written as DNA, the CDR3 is TGCGCCAGCAGCCCGGGGACAGGGGAATACAATGAGCAGTTCTTC. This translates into CASSPGTGEYNEQFF.

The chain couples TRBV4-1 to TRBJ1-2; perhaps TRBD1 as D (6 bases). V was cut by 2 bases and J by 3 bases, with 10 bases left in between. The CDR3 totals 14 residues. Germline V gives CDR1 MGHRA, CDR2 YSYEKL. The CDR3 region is CASSQRAGDYGYTF. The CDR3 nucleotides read TGCGCCAGCAGCCAAAGAGCAGGGGACTATGGCTACACCTTC.

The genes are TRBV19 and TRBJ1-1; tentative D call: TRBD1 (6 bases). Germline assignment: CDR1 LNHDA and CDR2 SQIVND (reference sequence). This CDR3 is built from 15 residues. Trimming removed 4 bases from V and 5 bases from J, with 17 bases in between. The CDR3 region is CASSSTGPQGTEAFF. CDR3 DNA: TGTGCCAGTAGTAGTACCGGGCCCCAGGGGACTGAAGCTTTCTTT.

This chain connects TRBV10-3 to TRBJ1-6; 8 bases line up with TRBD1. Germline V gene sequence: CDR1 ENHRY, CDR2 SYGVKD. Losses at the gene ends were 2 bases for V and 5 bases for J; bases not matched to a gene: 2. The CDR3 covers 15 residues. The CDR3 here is CAISEDRGDNSPLHF. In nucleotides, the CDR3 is TGTGCCATCAGTGAGGACAGGGGCGATAATTCACCCCTCCACTTT.

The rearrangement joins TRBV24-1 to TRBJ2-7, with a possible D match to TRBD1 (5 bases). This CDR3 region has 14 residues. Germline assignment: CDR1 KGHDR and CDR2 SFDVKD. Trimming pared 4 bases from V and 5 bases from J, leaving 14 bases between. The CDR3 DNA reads TGTGCCACCAGTGACCCACACAGGTGGAACGAGCAGTACTTC. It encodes CATSDPHRWNEQYF.

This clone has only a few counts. The DNA of the CDR3 is TGTGCCAGCAGGACGTCGGCAGGGGGAACTAACTATGGCTACACCTTC. Its translation is CASRTSAGGTNYGYTF. The chain couples TRBV7-9 to TRBJ1-2, with 7 bases matching TRBD1. Germline V lookup: CDR1 SEHNR, CDR2 FQNEAQ (reference sequence). V lost 6 bases, J lost 0 bases, and 10 bases stayed unmatched. CDR3 size: 16 residues. Complete variable domain (other parts from reference TRBV7-9 and TRBJ1-2): DTGVSQNPRHKITKRGQNVTFRCDPISEHNRLYWYRQTLGQGPEFLTYFQNEAQLEKSRLLSDRFSAERPKGSFSTLEIQRTEQGDSAMYLCASRTSAGGTNYGYTFGSGTRLTVV.

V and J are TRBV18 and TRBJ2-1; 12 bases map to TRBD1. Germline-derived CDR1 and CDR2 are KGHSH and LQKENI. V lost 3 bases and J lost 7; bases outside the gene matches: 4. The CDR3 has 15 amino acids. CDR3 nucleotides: TGTGCCAGCTCACCCCGGGACAGGGGGCGAAATGAGCAGTTCTTC. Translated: CASSPRDRGRNEQFF.

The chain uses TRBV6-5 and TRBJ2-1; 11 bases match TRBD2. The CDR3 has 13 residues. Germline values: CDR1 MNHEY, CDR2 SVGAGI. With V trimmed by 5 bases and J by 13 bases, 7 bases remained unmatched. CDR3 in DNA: TGTGCCAGCAGTACGGGACTAGCGGCGTCCCAGTTCTTC. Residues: CASSTGLAASQFF.

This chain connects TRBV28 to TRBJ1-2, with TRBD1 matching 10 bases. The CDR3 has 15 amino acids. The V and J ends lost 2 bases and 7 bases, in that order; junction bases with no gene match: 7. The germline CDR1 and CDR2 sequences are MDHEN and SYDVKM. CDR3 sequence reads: CASSLEDRGKFGYTF. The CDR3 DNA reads TGTGCCAGCAGTTTAGAGGACAGGGGGAAGTTTGGCTACACCTTC.

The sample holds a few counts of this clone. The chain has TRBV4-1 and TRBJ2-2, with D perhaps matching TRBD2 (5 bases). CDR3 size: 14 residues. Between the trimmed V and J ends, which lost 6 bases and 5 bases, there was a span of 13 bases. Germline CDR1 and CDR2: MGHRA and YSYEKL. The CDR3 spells CASRAPTGTGELFF. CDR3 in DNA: TGCGCCAGCAGGGCCCCGACGGGGACCGGGGAGCTGTTTTTT.

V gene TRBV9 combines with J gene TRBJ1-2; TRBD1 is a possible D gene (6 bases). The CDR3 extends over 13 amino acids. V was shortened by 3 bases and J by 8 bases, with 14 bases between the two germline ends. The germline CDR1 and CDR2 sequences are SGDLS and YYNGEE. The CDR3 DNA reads TGTGCCAGCAGCGCGACATACAGGGACGGCTACACCTTC. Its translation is CASSATYRDGYTF.

In DNA form, the CDR3 reads TGTGCCAGCAGTTTACGGGATAGCAATCAGCCCCAGCATTTT. It yields the protein CASSLRDSNQPQHF. The chain carries TRBV27 and TRBJ1-5; D is unresolved. Trimming stripped 2 bases from V and 0 bases from J, with 5 bases between. The germline V gene has CDR1 MNHEY and CDR2 SMNVEV (reference sequence). The CDR3 length is 14 residues.

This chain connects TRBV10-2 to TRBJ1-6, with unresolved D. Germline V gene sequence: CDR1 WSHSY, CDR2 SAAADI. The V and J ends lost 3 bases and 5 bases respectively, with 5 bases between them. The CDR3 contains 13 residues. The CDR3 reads CASSEQNNSPLHF. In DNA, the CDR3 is TGCGCCAGCAGTGAACAGAATAATTCACCCCTCCACTTT.

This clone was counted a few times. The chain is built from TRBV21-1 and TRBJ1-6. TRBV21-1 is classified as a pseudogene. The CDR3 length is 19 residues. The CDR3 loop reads CASSNCWRIPSSYNSPLHF. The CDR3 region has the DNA TGTGCCAGCAGCAATTGCTGGAGGATCCCGAGCTCCTATAATTCACCCCTCCACTTT.

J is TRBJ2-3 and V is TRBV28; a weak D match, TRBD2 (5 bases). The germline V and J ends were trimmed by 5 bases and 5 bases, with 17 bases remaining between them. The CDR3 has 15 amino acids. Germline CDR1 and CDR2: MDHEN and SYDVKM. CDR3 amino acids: CASSPIKRGIDTQYF. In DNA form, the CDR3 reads TGTGCCAGCAGTCCGATCAAACGGGGTATAGATACGCAGTATTTT.

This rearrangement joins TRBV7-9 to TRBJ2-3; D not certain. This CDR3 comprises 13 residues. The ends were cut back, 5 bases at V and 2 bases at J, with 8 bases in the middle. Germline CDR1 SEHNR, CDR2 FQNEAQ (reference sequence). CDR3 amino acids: CASSADNTDTQYF. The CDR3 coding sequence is TGTGCCAGCAGCGCCGACAACACAGATACGCAGTATTTT.